Each of the 4 T cell receptor beta chains below was sequenced from the same sample in a study of cytomegalovirus exposure and HLA in healthy donors. The PCR ran on 60 Vbeta and 13 Jbeta primers. Profiling relied on immunoSEQ multiplex PCR, and the TCRdb table lists in-frame clones only, not all of them. The repertoire includes some 100,000 clones, 60% to 75% of them detected once, and about 1.9% sits in the top ten. The specimen was PBMCs. Source of these receptors: a woman in her 40s in good health and CMV-seronegative.

This sequence joins TRBV13 and TRBJ2-3, with TRBD2 matching 11 bases. Germline V lookup: CDR1 PRHDT, CDR2 FYEKMQ (reference sequence). The CDR3 consists of 17 residues. With V trimmed by 4 bases and J by 5 bases, 11 bases remained unmatched. CDR3 nucleotides: TGTGCCAGCAGCTCCATAGCGGGGGGGGGCTCGAGAGATACGCAGTATTTT. This encodes CASSSIAGGGSRDTQYF.

This sequence joins TRBV19 and TRBJ2-3; D gene unclear. From germline, CDR1 is LNHDA and CDR2 SQIVND (reference sequence). V gave up 3 bases and J gave up 0 bases, with 16 bases separating them. There are 17 residues in the CDR3. The CDR3 nucleotides read TGTGCCAGTAGTATCGAATGGGCAGCCTCTAGCACAGATACGCAGTATTTT. It is translated as CASSIEWAASSTDTQYF. The whole variable domain, filled in from reference TRBV19 and TRBJ2-3, reads DGGITQSPKYLFRKEGQNVTLSCEQNLNHDAMYWYRQDPGQGLRLIYYSQIVNDFQKGDIAEGYSVSREKKESFPLTVTSAQKNPTAFYLCASSIEWAASSTDTQYFGPGTRLTVL.

The gene calls are TRBV7-9 and TRBJ1-5, with TRBD1 identical over 8 bases. There are 14 residues in the CDR3. Trimming at V came to 5 bases and at J to 3 bases, leaving 3 bases not matched to a gene. CDR1 is SEHNR, CDR2 FQNEAQ, per germline (reference sequence). CDR3 loop: CASSRQGLNQPQHF. In nucleotides, the CDR3 is TGTGCCAGCAGCCGACAGGGGCTCAATCAGCCCCAGCATTTT.

This clone has more than one count but fewer than ten. The chain has TRBV2 and TRBJ2-2; 9 bases match TRBD1. This CDR3 comprises 15 residues. Trimming removed 6 bases from V and 1 base from J; junction bases left unmatched: 3. Germline loops: CDR1 SNHLY, CDR2 FYNNEI. The CDR3 is CASRWTGVNTGELFF. CDR3 nucleotide sequence: TGTGCCAGCAGATGGACAGGGGTGAACACCGGGGAGCTGTTTTTT. The complete variable domain, with remaining parts taken from reference TRBV2 and TRBJ2-2, reads EPEVTQTPSHQVTQMGQEVILRCVPISNHLYFYWYRQILGQKVEFLVSFYNNEISEKSEIFDDQFSVERPDGSNFTLKIRSTKLEDSAMYFCASRWTGVNTGELFFGEGSRLTVL.